This T cell receptor beta chain comes out of a study of T cell responses to AZD1222 COVID-19 vaccine. Method: immunoSEQ multiplex PCR; TCRdb's copy keeps in-frame clones and lacks some. This sample has 200,000 to 300,000 clones, with 90% to 95% found just once. This CDR3 spans 16 amino acids. V was pared by 4 bases and J by 1 base, with 15 bases between. Germline V CDR1 and CDR2: SGHKS, YYEKEE (reference sequence). The clonotype comes from an adult in good health. The genes are TRBV5-5 and TRBJ1-5; possible D gene TRBD1, 6 bases. Here the sequenced sample was peripheral blood, taken on day 0 of AZD1222 vaccination. CDR3 in DNA: TGTGCCAGCAGCCCCCTCGGGGGCAGGAGCAATCAGCCCCAGCATTTT. Translating it yields CASSPLGGRSNQPQHF.